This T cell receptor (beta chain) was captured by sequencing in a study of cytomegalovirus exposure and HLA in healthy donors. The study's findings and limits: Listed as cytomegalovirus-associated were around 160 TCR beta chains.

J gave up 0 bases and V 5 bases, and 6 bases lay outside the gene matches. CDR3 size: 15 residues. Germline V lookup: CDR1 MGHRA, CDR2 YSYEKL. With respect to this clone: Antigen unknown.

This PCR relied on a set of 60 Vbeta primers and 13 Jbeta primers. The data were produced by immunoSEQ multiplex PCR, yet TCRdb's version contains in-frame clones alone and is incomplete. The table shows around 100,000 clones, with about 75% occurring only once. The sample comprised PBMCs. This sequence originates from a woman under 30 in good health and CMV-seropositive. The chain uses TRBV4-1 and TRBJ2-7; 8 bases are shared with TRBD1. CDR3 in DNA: TGCGCCAGCAGCAAAGGACAGGGCCTCTCCTACGAGCAGTACTTC. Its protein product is CASSKGQGLSYEQYF.